Below, 10 T cell receptor beta chains from the same sample are listed, as sequenced in a study of OX40 agonist ivuxolimab in advanced cancers. Profiled with immunoSEQ multiplex PCR; TCRdb holds only in-frame clones, not every one. The repertoire holds 45,000 to 50,000 clones, with approximately 78% as singletons. The sequencing used CD4+ or CD8+ T cells sorted from blood, collected in a trial of the OX40 agonist ivuxolimab. Receptor source: an adult with an advanced solid tumor such as melanoma, head and neck, liver or kidney cancer.

This clone has just one count. The chain employs TRBV6-5 and TRBJ2-7; 9 bases are a match to TRBD1. Germline V gives CDR1 MNHEY, CDR2 SVGAGI. Trimming removed 4 bases from V and 2 bases from J; junction bases left unmatched: 3. This CDR3 contains 14 residues. In nucleotides, the CDR3 is TGTGCCAGCAGTTTGGACAGGGGTCCCTACGAGCAGTACTTC. As protein: CASSLDRGPYEQYF.

The V and J genes are TRBV6-5 and TRBJ2-7, with a possible D match to TRBD1 (5 bases). CDR3 length: 14 amino acids. Germline CDR1 is MNHEY and CDR2 is SVGAGI. Trimming pared 3 bases from V and 2 bases from J, leaving 11 bases between. The CDR3 nucleotides read TGTGCCAGCAGTTATTCTCAGGGAACCTACGAGCAGTACTTC. This gives the protein CASSYSQGTYEQYF.

The chain links TRBV5-4 to TRBJ2-7, with D perhaps TRBD1 or TRBD2 (5 bases each). Germline V gives CDR1 SGHNT, CDR2 YYREEE (reference sequence). The CDR3 length is 14 residues. V was cut by 4 bases and J by 3 bases, with 14 bases left in between. This chain's CDR3 is CASSPRGDLYEQYF. The CDR3, as DNA: TGTGCCAGCAGCCCGCGAGGGGACCTCTACGAGCAGTACTTC.

This clone was counted a single time. The CDR3 DNA sequence: TGTGCCAGTAGTATAAGGGGGCAAGAGACCCAGTACTTC. As protein: CASSIRGQETQYF. This chain joins TRBV19 and TRBJ2-5, with a possible D match to TRBD1 (6 bases). This CDR3 is 13 amino acids long. V was shortened by 2 bases and J by 2 bases, with 6 bases between the two germline ends. Germline assignment: CDR1 LNHDA and CDR2 SQIVND (reference sequence).

The chain couples TRBV29-1 to TRBJ2-5; D gene ambiguous. With 1 base removed from V and 5 bases from J, the gap between germline ends came to 11 bases. This CDR3 has 13 residues. Germline CDR1 reads SQVTM; CDR2 reads ANQGSEA. DNA for the CDR3: TGCAGCGTTGAAGTCCCGGGTTACGAGACCCAGTACTTC. Amino acids: CSVEVPGYETQYF.

The V call is TRBV7-2, the J call TRBJ2-5; 9 nucleotides match TRBD2. The ends lost 4 bases at V and 2 bases at J; junction bases unmatched: 5. Germline CDR1 SGHTA, CDR2 FQGNSA. This CDR3 contains 15 residues. The CDR3 DNA reads as TGTGCCAGCAGCTCAGGGACTAGCAGGCAAGAGACCCAGTACTTC. Its protein is CASSSGTSRQETQYF.

The chain has TRBV2 and TRBJ1-2; D is possibly TRBD1 (6 bases). CDR3 length: 13 amino acids. Germline V gene lookup returns CDR1 SNHLY and CDR2 FYNNEI. Trimming removed 6 bases at V and 8 bases at J, with 16 bases between. The CDR3 DNA reads TGTGCCAGCAGCCCCAGTGGGGGGCGAGGCTACACCTTC. Translation gives CASSPSGGRGYTF.

This sequence joins TRBV7-6 and TRBJ2-7; 8 bases align to TRBD2. Germline V lookup: CDR1 SGHVS, CDR2 FNYEAQ. CDR3 length: 15 residues. After removal of 3 bases from V and 1 base from J, the junction contained 5 bases not matched to a gene. This CDR3 is CASSLGTRPSYEQYF. The DNA for the CDR3 is TGTGCCAGCAGCTTGGGGACTAGACCATCCTACGAGCAGTACTTC.

The CDR3 DNA reads as TGTGCCAGCAGCTTAGCGCAGTTACAAGAGACCCAGTACTTC. Translation: CASSLAQLQETQYF. This chain joins TRBV7-8 and TRBJ2-5; D remains unclear. Per germline, CDR1 SGHVS and CDR2 FQNEAQ. The CDR3 loop spans 14 amino acids. The V gene lost 0 bases and the J gene lost 2 bases, with 7 bases spanning the gap. Variable domain in full (rest from reference TRBV7-8 and TRBJ2-5): GAGVSQSPRYKVAKRGQDVALRCDPISGHVSLFWYQQALGQGPEFLTYFQNEAQLDKSGLPSDRFFAERPEGSVSTLKIQRTQQEDSAVYLCASSLAQLQETQYFGPGTRLLVL.

By share, this clone counts as medium-sized. This specimen includes other DNA sequences encoding the same CDR3. The V call is TRBV4-3, the J call TRBJ2-7; TRBD1 might be the D (6 bases). CDR1 is LGHNA, CDR2 YSLEER, per germline. The CDR3 sequence is 15 residues long. The V end was cut by 0 bases, the J end by 2 bases, with 11 bases between. The CDR3 protein is CASSQDPGTTYEQYF. CDR3 in DNA: TGCGCCAGCAGCCAAGACCCAGGGACAACCTACGAGCAGTACTTC.